Included here is one T cell receptor beta chain sequence, with context. The method was immunoSEQ multiplex PCR; TCRdb's version includes in-frame clones alone and lacks a portion of them. The sample contains 60,000 or so clones, about 86% of which appear only once. The sample is drawn from a study of T cell changes during pregnancy in multiple sclerosis. The length of the CDR3 is 17 residues. Germline CDR1 KGHSH, CDR2 LQKENI. Trimming took off 0 bases at V and 1 base at J, with 14 bases between the two ends. The receptor's source is a human donor whose cells served as feeder cells for cultures in a pregnancy study. The sequencing input was peripheral blood from another person, used as feeder cells. The chain is built from TRBV18 and TRBJ2-3; unclear D gene. This CDR3 reads CASSPPGIASRTDTQYF. The CDR3 DNA sequence: TGTGCCAGCTCACCACCCGGCATTGCCTCTCGCACAGATACGCAGTATTTT.